These 27 T cell receptor beta chains were sequenced from one sample in a study of blood T cell repertoires in COVID-19. Profiled with immunoSEQ multiplex PCR; TCRdb holds only in-frame clones, not every one. The sample records 180,000 or so clones, more than 80% being singletons. The sample was PBMCs or T cells enriched from blood (not recorded which). Every receptor here comes from a man in his forties who had recovered from COVID-19.

The chain joins TRBV12-5 to TRBJ2-2; 10 bases map to TRBD1. Looked up from germline, CDR1 is LGHNT and CDR2 is FRNRAP. The CDR3 is 17 residues long. The trim removed 0 bases at V and 3 bases at J, leaving 4 bases unmatched. The CDR3 spells CASGLVTGTGDTGELFF. CDR3 in DNA: TGTGCTAGTGGTTTGGTTACCGGGACAGGGGACACCGGGGAGCTGTTTTTT.

CDR3 DNA: TGTGCCAGCACGAGACTCGGGGTTATTCAGCCCCAGCATTTT. Translated: CASTRLGVIQPQHF. The chain carries TRBV6-5 and TRBJ1-5; no clear D. CDR3 length: 14 residues. In germline, CDR1 is MNHEY, CDR2 SVGAGI. V dropped 7 bases and J dropped 6 bases, with 16 bases sitting between them.

The rearrangement uses TRBV7-9 and TRBJ2-7; 10 bases match TRBD1. Germline V CDR1 and CDR2: SEHNR, FQNEAQ (reference sequence). This CDR3 contains 15 residues. Germline trimming cut 6 bases from V and 5 bases from J; bases unmatched to any gene: 10. CDR3 amino acids: CASRLMGTGANEQYF. The CDR3 DNA sequence: TGTGCCAGCAGGTTAATGGGGACAGGGGCCAACGAGCAGTACTTC.

This clone was seen only a few times. The chain carries TRBV6-4 and TRBJ2-3; 11 bases match TRBD2. The germline V gene has CDR1 MRHNA and CDR2 SNTAGT. The CDR3 runs 15 residues. J gave up 2 bases and V 3 bases, and 1 base lay outside the gene matches. In DNA, the CDR3 is TGTGCCAGCAGTGAGACTAGCGGGAACACAGATACGCAGTATTTT. It encodes CASSETSGNTDTQYF.

The J gene is TRBJ2-7, the V gene TRBV3-1 (or the pseudogene TRBV3-2); possible D gene TRBD1, 6 bases. The ends were cut back, 0 bases at V and 11 bases at J, with 8 bases in the middle. This CDR3 comprises 11 residues. From germline, CDR1 is LGHDT and CDR2 YNNKEL (reference sequence). Written as DNA, the CDR3 is TGTGCCAGCAGCCAAGAGAACAGGGAGTACTTC. As protein: CASSQENREYF.

The chain combines TRBV25-1 with TRBJ1-5; D is undetermined. This CDR3 has 17 amino acids. The V end lost 1 base, the J end lost 4 bases, and 17 bases lay between the germline ends. The germline gives CDR1 MGHDK, CDR2 SYGVNS. In nucleotides, the CDR3 is TGTGCCAGCAGTGAATCCGGGCCTCAATCGGGGAATCAGCCCCAGCATTTT. This sequence encodes CASSESGPQSGNQPQHF.

This clone appeared once. The chain recombines TRBV19 with TRBJ2-7, with D possibly TRBD2 on 7 matching bases. Germline CDR1 reads LNHDA; CDR2 reads SQIVND (reference sequence). Trimming shortened V by 5 bases and J by 3 bases, and 20 bases separated the two germline ends. This CDR3 spans 16 amino acids. The CDR3 DNA follows: TGTGCCAGTAGTGCCCCGAGGGGGGGCGGTATCTACGAGCAGTACTTC. It encodes CASSAPRGGGIYEQYF. The complete variable domain, with remaining parts taken from reference TRBV19 and TRBJ2-7, reads DGGITQSPKYLFRKEGQNVTLSCEQNLNHDAMYWYRQDPGQGLRLIYYSQIVNDFQKGDIAEGYSVSREKKESFPLTVTSAQKNPTAFYLCASSAPRGGGIYEQYFGPGTRLTVT.

The chain carries TRBV30 and TRBJ1-1; D is possibly TRBD1 (5 bases). CDR3 length: 16 amino acids. V lost 4 bases, J lost 10 bases, and 28 bases lay in between. The V gene's germline CDR1 is GTSNPN and CDR2 SVGIG (reference sequence). CDR3 region: CAWISPGARWGVGAFF. As DNA, the CDR3 is TGTGCCTGGATTTCACCGGGCGCCCGGTGGGGGGTTGGAGCTTTCTTT. Using reference TRBV30 and TRBJ1-1 for the parts outside the CDR3, the full variable domain is SQTIHQWPATLVQPVGSPLSLECTVEGTSNPNLYWYRQAAGRGLQLLFYSVGIGQISSEVPQNLSASRPQDRQFILSSKKLLLSDSGFYLCAWISPGARWGVGAFFGQGTRLTVV.

The chain couples TRBV27 to TRBJ2-2; no clear D. Trimming took 7 bases from V and 7 from J, leaving 10 bases between them. The CDR3 is 12 amino acids. Germline CDR1 MNHEY, CDR2 SMNVEV (reference sequence). This CDR3 reads CASTNFGGELFF. As DNA, the CDR3 is TGTGCCAGCACCAATTTCGGCGGGGAGCTGTTTTTT.

The rearrangement joins TRBV5-1 to TRBJ1-1; D ambiguous. The CDR3 is made up of 13 amino acids. The germline CDR1 and CDR2 sequences are SGHRS and YFSETQ. Between the trimmed V and J ends, which lost 0 bases and 6 bases, there was a span of 9 bases. CDR3 residues: CASSLGPSPEAFF. As DNA, the CDR3 is TGCGCCAGCAGCTTGGGCCCAAGCCCTGAAGCTTTCTTT. The full variable domain, in which reference TRBV5-1 and TRBJ1-1 provide the parts outside the CDR3, is KAGVTQTPRYLIKTRGQQVTLSCSPISGHRSVSWYQQTPGQGLQFLFEYFSETQRNKGNFPGRFSGRQFSNSRSEMNVSTLELGDSALYLCASSLGPSPEAFFGQGTRLTVV.

The chain is built from TRBV28 and TRBJ1-2; D is possibly TRBD1 (5 bases). The CDR3 runs to 13 residues. Germline V gene data show CDR1 as MDHEN and CDR2 as SYDVKM. Trimming pared 10 bases from V and 3 bases from J, leaving 15 bases between. The CDR3 DNA follows: TGTGCCATCGACACAGGCTTTGACTATGGCTACACCTTC. This encodes CAIDTGFDYGYTF.

The genes are TRBV5-1 and TRBJ2-2; possible D gene TRBD1, 6 bases. The CDR3 is 16 amino acids. Per germline, CDR1 SGHRS and CDR2 YFSETQ. Between the trimmed V and J ends, which lost 3 bases and 4 bases, there was a span of 16 bases. The CDR3 DNA is TGCGCCAGCAGCTCTTTCGGGACACAAATCACCGGGGAGCTGTTTTTT. Encoded protein: CASSSFGTQITGELFF.

The chain couples TRBV7-2 to TRBJ1-1; D remains ambiguous. This CDR3 is built from 14 residues. V lost 5 bases, J lost 4 bases, and 14 bases lay in between. Germline CDR1 and CDR2: SGHTA and FQGNSA. The CDR3 spells CASSLNGFGTEAFF. In DNA, the CDR3 is TGTGCCAGCAGCCTCAACGGGTTCGGCACTGAAGCTTTCTTT.

The chain recombines TRBV5-1 with TRBJ2-1; 8 bases agree with TRBD2. CDR1 is SGHRS and CDR2 is YFSETQ in the germline V gene. This CDR3 has 17 amino acids. Trimming at V came to 0 bases and at J to 4 bases, leaving 9 bases not matched to a gene. CDR3 nucleotides: TGCGCCAGCAGCTTGGGACTAGCGATTAAGACTTACAATGAGCAGTTCTTC. It specifies CASSLGLAIKTYNEQFF.

As for this clone: This CDR3 is also generated by other DNA sequences in the sample. The chain couples TRBV29-1 to TRBJ1-1; D unclear. This CDR3 region has 11 residues. Germline-derived CDR1 and CDR2 are SQVTM and ANQGSEA. Trimming left V 6 bases short and J 3 bases short, with 8 bases between. The CDR3 DNA is TGCAGCGTCACAGTGGACACTGAAGCTTTCTTT. Translating gives CSVTVDTEAFF.

V usage is TRBV6-1 and J usage is TRBJ1-3, with a possible D match to TRBD1 (5 bases). Looked up from germline, CDR1 is MNHNS and CDR2 is SASEGT. V was pared by 1 base and J by 0 bases, with 13 bases between. The CDR3 runs 17 residues. The CDR3 reads CASSEEFWGYSGNTIYF. The CDR3 bases are TGTGCCAGCAGTGAAGAGTTTTGGGGCTACTCTGGAAACACCATATATTTT.

This clone has a single count. The chain combines TRBV30 with TRBJ2-7; TRBD1 matches at 9 bases. V dropped 1 base and J dropped 6; count of bases not matched to a gene: 7. In germline, CDR1 is GTSNPN, CDR2 SVGIG (reference sequence). The CDR3 spans 14 residues. The chain's CDR3 is CAWSAGQGWSEQYF. CDR3 DNA: TGTGCCTGGAGTGCGGGACAGGGTTGGAGCGAGCAGTACTTC.

The V and J genes are TRBV7-2 and TRBJ1-5, with a possible D match to TRBD1 (5 bases). The CDR3 runs 12 residues. CDR1 is SGHTA, CDR2 FQGNSA, per germline. Trimming left V 1 base short and J 8 bases short, with 6 bases between. The DNA for the CDR3 is TGTGCCAGCAGCTTAGGGGGGGAGCCCCAGCATTTT. It yields the protein CASSLGGEPQHF.

This chain links TRBV11-2 with TRBJ1-1; 7 bases agree with TRBD1. This CDR3 spans 13 amino acids. Germline V gives CDR1 SGHAT, CDR2 FQNNGV. J lost 7 bases, V lost 1 base, and 3 bases had no gene match. Here the CDR3 DNA reads TGTGCCAGCAGCTTAGGGGGGACAGTTGAAGCTTTCTTT. Translating gives CASSLGGTVEAFF.

This clone was seen a single time. V gene TRBV5-6 combines with J gene TRBJ2-2; 8 bases are shared with TRBD1. CDR1 and CDR2 (germline): SGHDT, YYEEEE. The CDR3 runs 15 residues. V lost 6 bases, J lost 3 bases, and 7 bases stayed unmatched. CDR3 region: CASTLPGQDTGELFF. In DNA, the CDR3 is TGTGCCAGCACCCTGCCGGGACAGGACACCGGGGAGCTGTTTTTT.

The chain combines TRBV9 with TRBJ2-3; D is unclear. This CDR3 comprises 13 residues. Trimming left V 0 bases short and J 4 bases short, with 6 bases between. CDR1 SGDLS and CDR2 YYNGEE come from the germline V gene. As DNA, the CDR3 is TGTGCCAGCAGCGTAGAGTGGCCAGATACGCAGTATTTT. Translating it yields CASSVEWPDTQYF.

The chain combines TRBV10-3 with TRBJ1-6; the match to TRBD1 covers 7 bases. The germline V gene encodes CDR1 ENHRY and CDR2 SYGVKD. Trimming at V came to 4 bases and at J to 9 bases, leaving 6 bases not matched to a gene. CDR3 length equals 14 residues. CDR3 sequence reads: CAISVGQEISPLHF. CDR3 DNA: TGTGCCATCAGTGTAGGACAGGAGATTTCACCCCTCCACTTT.

The chain combines TRBV28 with TRBJ1-4, with D possibly being TRBD1 (5 bases). The CDR3 length is 15 residues. V was cut by 4 bases and J by 5 bases, with 14 bases left in between. Germline CDR1 is MDHEN and CDR2 is SYDVKM. The CDR3 region has the DNA TGTGCCAGCAGTTGGGGGAGGGTTCAGAATGAAAAACTGTTTTTT. Translating gives CASSWGRVQNEKLFF.

The chain is built from TRBV30 and TRBJ1-2; D remains unclear. This CDR3 has 12 amino acids. V gave up 3 bases and J gave up 2 bases, with 7 bases separating them. Germline-derived CDR1 and CDR2 are GTSNPN and SVGIG (reference sequence). For the CDR3, the DNA is TGTGCCTGGAGCTCGGGAAACTATGGCTACACCTTC. It translates to CAWSSGNYGYTF.

The gene calls are TRBV25-1 and TRBJ2-2, with D unresolved. Germline lookup yields CDR1 MGHDK and CDR2 SYGVNS. The CDR3 covers 17 residues. Trimming took 6 bases from V and 2 from J, leaving 19 bases between them. The chain's CDR3 is CASSEPTVPLNTGELFF. The CDR3 DNA is TGTGCCAGCAGCGAACCAACAGTTCCTCTCAACACCGGGGAGCTGTTTTTT.

The J gene is TRBJ1-6, the V gene TRBV11-2, with TRBD1 identical over 8 bases. The CDR3 is 15 residues long. J gave up 5 bases and V 2 bases, and 2 bases lay outside the gene matches. Germline V gene sequence: CDR1 SGHAT, CDR2 FQNNGV. In DNA, the CDR3 is TGTGCCAGCAGCTTACAGGACAGGGATAATTCACCCCTCCACTTT. The encoded protein is CASSLQDRDNSPLHF.

The chain has TRBV24-1 and TRBJ1-2; no reliable D call. The CDR3 is made up of 12 amino acids. CDR1 and CDR2 from the germline V gene are KGHDR and SFDVKD. Trimming removed 4 bases from V and 7 bases from J, with 9 bases in between. CDR3 residues: CATSDPMRGYTF. As DNA, the CDR3 is TGTGCCACCAGTGACCCTATGCGTGGCTACACCTTC.